This TCR beta chain was found in a study of blood T cell repertoires in COVID-19. Across the study: COVID-19 samples collected from the United States, Italy and Spain covered acute and convalescent phases. PBMCs, B-cell-depleted T cells, or T cells were the source of the cDNA or gDNA that made up the material.

Per the germline V gene, CDR1 is LGHDT and CDR2 is YNNKEL (reference sequence). The ends were cut back, 1 base at V and 7 bases at J, with 11 bases in the middle. This CDR3 has 14 amino acids. As originally analysed: Amplifying reference gene primers gave estimates of nucleated cell counts. Some clones are missing from TCRdb's copy, which holds only in-frame ones; the method was immunoSEQ multiplex PCR. The V and J calls and clone size are taken from that table; D and trimming were inferred from the DNA. Of some 50,000 clones in the sample, approximately 84% were seen once. Sequencing input: peripheral blood. This chain links TRBV3-1 (or the pseudogene TRBV3-2) with TRBJ1-5; D might be TRBD1 (6 bases). The clonotype was recovered from a human donor in a cohort sampled during active COVID-19. In DNA form, the CDR3 reads TGTGCCAGCAGCCAAGGAGGGCAGGGGCAGCCCCAGCATTTT. It yields the protein CASSQGGQGQPQHF.